These 20 T cell receptor beta chains were all obtained from the same sample, sequenced in a study of blood T cell repertoires in COVID-19 (dated by TCRdb to about 2020). The library was built by means of the immunoSEQ multiplex PCR assay. As stored in TCRdb, this immuneACCESS dataset retains in-frame rearrangements with V and J assigned. A fraction of the clones does not appear; measured against another copy, unresolved V genes explain less than half of the discrepancy, and the remainder lacks a known reason. The sample includes over 200,000 clones, with about 80% observed a single time. The ten largest make up roughly 1.8% of the sample. The sample taken for sequencing was PBMCs or T cells enriched from blood (not recorded which). Receptor source: a man aged 55 to 70 who had recovered from COVID-19.

This sequence joins TRBV10-2 and TRBJ2-2; D gene ambiguous. The CDR3 is 14 residues long. From germline, CDR1 is WSHSY and CDR2 SAAADI. V lost 5 bases to trimming and J lost 5 bases, with 12 bases between them. The CDR3 is CASSSNEETGELFF. DNA for the CDR3: TGCGCCAGCAGTTCTAACGAGGAGACCGGGGAGCTGTTTTTT.

V is TRBV9 and J is TRBJ1-2, with D possibly matching TRBD1 (5 bases). Trimming shortened V by 0 bases and J by 8 bases, and 11 bases separated the two germline ends. CDR3 length: 13 amino acids. Germline CDR1 is SGDLS and CDR2 is YYNGEE. The CDR3 bases are TGTGCCAGCAGCGTAGACCAGGGATGGGGCTACACCTTC. Translating it yields CASSVDQGWGYTF.

The V gene is TRBV13, the J gene TRBJ1-5; 7 nucleotides match TRBD1. CDR1 and CDR2 from the germline V gene are PRHDT and FYEKMQ (reference sequence). J gave up 6 bases and V 5 bases, and 7 bases lay outside the gene matches. This CDR3 has 14 amino acids. CDR3 amino acids: CASSRGGRGQPQHF. Written as DNA, the CDR3 is TGTGCCAGCAGCCGAGGGGGCCGGGGTCAGCCCCAGCATTTT.

For this clone: This same CDR3 is encoded by further DNA sequences in the sample. This chain joins TRBV7-9 and TRBJ1-1; tentative D call: TRBD1 (5 bases). The CDR3 is 13 residues long. Germline V gene data show CDR1 as SEHNR and CDR2 as FQNEAQ (reference sequence). V lost 5 bases and J lost 2, with 9 bases in between. CDR3 sequence: CASSLTANTEAFF. The CDR3 DNA reads TGTGCCAGCAGCCTGACAGCCAACACTGAAGCTTTCTTT.

The count of this clone is one. V and J are TRBV5-6 and TRBJ1-1; D might be TRBD1 (5 bases). V was shortened by 0 bases and J by 1 base, with 10 bases between the two germline ends. CDR1 SGHDT and CDR2 YYEEEE come from the germline V gene. The CDR3 covers 15 residues. In DNA, the CDR3 is TGTGCCAGCAGCTTGGGATGGGGCAGGAACACTGAAGCTTTCTTT. It translates to CASSLGWGRNTEAFF.

This chain links TRBV5-6 with TRBJ1-2; the match to TRBD1 covers 8 bases. V shed 5 bases, J shed 4 bases, and the junction held 4 bases outside the gene matches. This CDR3 region has 13 residues. CDR1 and CDR2 from the germline V gene are SGHDT and YYEEEE. DNA of the CDR3: TGTGCCAGCAGACCGACAGGGGTCTATGGCTACACCTTC. Translation: CASRPTGVYGYTF.

The chain carries TRBV18 and TRBJ1-4; no definite D call. CDR3 length: 15 amino acids. From germline, CDR1 is KGHSH and CDR2 LQKENI. The ends were cut back, 0 bases at V and 2 bases at J, with 7 bases in the middle. Here the CDR3 DNA reads TGTGCCAGCTCACCACCGAGTTCTACTAATGAAAAACTGTTTTTT. Translated: CASSPPSSTNEKLFF.

V is TRBV5-1 and J is TRBJ2-3, with 11 bases matching TRBD2. The CDR3 is made up of 18 amino acids. The germline V gene has CDR1 SGHRS and CDR2 YFSETQ. The J segment lost 2 bases and the V segment lost 0 bases, leaving 8 bases of the junction unmatched. The CDR3 protein is CASSLGLAGRFFTDTQYF. The CDR3 nucleotides are TGCGCCAGCAGCTTGGGACTAGCGGGGCGGTTCTTCACAGATACGCAGTATTTT.

A single count supports this clone. The chain couples TRBV7-2 to TRBJ2-3; weak D call: TRBD2 (5 bases). Trimming took off 3 bases at V and 6 bases at J, with 16 bases between the two ends. Germline assignment: CDR1 SGHTA and CDR2 FQGNSA. The CDR3 covers 15 residues. The CDR3 reads CASSFFSLPGDTQYF. Written as DNA, the CDR3 is TGTGCCAGCAGCTTCTTTTCCCTGCCGGGGGATACGCAGTATTTT.

V gene TRBV5-1 combines with J gene TRBJ1-4; 7 bases are a match to TRBD1. The CDR3 has 15 residues. Unmatched junction bases numbered 3, after V lost 2 bases and J lost 2 bases. Germline lookup yields CDR1 SGHRS and CDR2 YFSETQ. CDR3 sequence (DNA): TGCGCCAGCAGCTTCGAGGGGGCGACTAATGAAAAACTGTTTTTT. Translation gives CASSFEGATNEKLFF.

The chain employs TRBV24-1 and TRBJ1-2; a possible D gene is TRBD1 (5 bases). V shed 3 bases and J shed 8 bases, with 12 bases lying between them. Germline CDR1 is KGHDR and CDR2 is SFDVKD. This CDR3 contains 13 residues. DNA of the CDR3: TGTGCCACCAGTGATCGGAGGGGAGGGGGCTACACCTTC. Its translation: CATSDRRGGGYTF.

The chain links TRBV11-2 to TRBJ1-4; 9 bases align to TRBD1. This CDR3 contains 14 residues. The germline V gene encodes CDR1 SGHAT and CDR2 FQNNGV. The V gene end was trimmed by 7 bases and the J gene end by 7 bases; junction bases not matched to a gene: 7. As DNA, the CDR3 is TGTGCCAGCAAAGGACAGGGGTTTGCTGAAAAACTGTTTTTT. Protein product: CASKGQGFAEKLFF.

The chain uses TRBV19 and TRBJ1-3; 7 bases match TRBD1. The CDR3 sequence is 16 residues long. Germline V gene lookup returns CDR1 LNHDA and CDR2 SQIVND (reference sequence). V trimming: 5 bases; J trimming: 2 bases; junction bases outside the gene matches: 9. The CDR3 DNA reads TGTGCCAGTAGTCCTCTTTTCGGACAGGCTGGAAACACCATATATTTT. Encoded protein: CASSPLFGQAGNTIYF.

V and J are TRBV7-9 and TRBJ2-7, with TRBD1 identical over 10 bases. V lost 5 bases to trimming and J lost 3 bases; unmatched junction nucleotides: 7. The V gene's germline CDR1 is SEHNR and CDR2 FQNEAQ (reference sequence). The CDR3 has 15 amino acids. The DNA of the CDR3 is TGTGCCAGCAGCCTGCGGGGACAGGGGATCTACGAGCAGTACTTC. It specifies CASSLRGQGIYEQYF.

Here the CDR3 DNA reads TGTGCCAGCAGCCCGCGTTGGACAGGGTACAATGAGCAGTTCTTC. Protein product: CASSPRWTGYNEQFF. V gene TRBV11-2 combines with J gene TRBJ2-1, with TRBD1 matching over 8 bases. The CDR3 loop spans 15 amino acids. Germline CDR1 reads SGHAT; CDR2 reads FQNNGV. V shed 5 bases and J 4 bases; nucleotides not matched to a gene: 7. The complete variable domain, with remaining parts taken from reference TRBV11-2 and TRBJ2-1, reads EAGVAQSPRYKIIEKRQSVAFWCNPISGHATLYWYQQILGQGPKLLIQFQNNGVVDDSQLPKDRFSAERLKGVDSTLKIQPAKLEDSAVYLCASSPRWTGYNEQFFGPGTRLTVL.

J is TRBJ1-6 and V is TRBV7-6, with 8 bases identical to TRBD1. This CDR3 contains 15 residues. The germline V gene has CDR1 SGHVS and CDR2 FNYEAQ. V trimming: 5 bases; J trimming: 7 bases; junction bases outside the gene matches: 7. The CDR3: CASSPGQGGNSPLHF. The CDR3 DNA reads TGTGCCAGCAGCCCCGGACAGGGAGGGAATTCACCCCTCCACTTT.

This chain connects TRBV5-1 to TRBJ2-1; TRBD1 aligns across 9 bases. The CDR3 has 13 amino acids. The germline V gene encodes CDR1 SGHRS and CDR2 YFSETQ. V shed 4 bases and J 7 bases; nucleotides not matched to a gene: 3. CDR3 nucleotide sequence: TGCGCCAGCAGCCCGGGGACAGGGAATGAGCAGTTCTTC. Translated: CASSPGTGNEQFF.

This clone was counted a single time. The J gene is TRBJ2-1, the V gene TRBV7-8, with D possibly TRBD1 on 6 matching bases. The CDR3 has 16 residues. Between the trimmed V and J ends, which lost 2 bases and 1 base, there was a span of 12 bases. CDR1 and CDR2 from the germline V gene are SGHVS and FQNEAQ. The CDR3 protein is CASSLFGTLSYNEQFF. For the CDR3, the DNA is TGTGCCAGCAGCTTATTTGGGACATTGTCCTACAATGAGCAGTTCTTC.

J is TRBJ2-2 and V is TRBV11-3, with 8 bases lining up with TRBD1. V lost 7 bases to trimming and J lost 6 bases; unmatched junction nucleotides: 10. The CDR3 extends over 15 amino acids. In germline, CDR1 is SGHNT, CDR2 YENEEA. CDR3 loop: CASTPRDRNPGELFF. As DNA, the CDR3 is TGTGCCAGCACCCCCCGGGACAGGAATCCCGGGGAGCTGTTTTTT.

The rearrangement links TRBV6-5 to TRBJ1-1; D remains unclear. V dropped 4 bases and J dropped 2 bases, with 5 bases sitting between them. Germline lookup yields CDR1 MNHEY and CDR2 SVGAGI. The CDR3 covers 12 residues. CDR3 sequence (DNA): TGTGCCAGCAGTTCCCGTAACACTGAAGCTTTCTTT. Its translation is CASSSRNTEAFF.